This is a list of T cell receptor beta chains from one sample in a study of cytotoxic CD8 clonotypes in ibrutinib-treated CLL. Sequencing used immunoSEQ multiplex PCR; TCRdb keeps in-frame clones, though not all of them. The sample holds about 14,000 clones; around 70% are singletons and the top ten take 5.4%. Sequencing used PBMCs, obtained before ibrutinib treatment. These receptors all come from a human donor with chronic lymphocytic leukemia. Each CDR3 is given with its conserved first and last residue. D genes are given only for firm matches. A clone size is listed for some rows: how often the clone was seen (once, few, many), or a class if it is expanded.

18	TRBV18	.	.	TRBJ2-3	CASSPRGLEGTSTDTQYF	TGTGCCAGCTCACCCCGAGGGCTTGAGGGAACTAGCACAGATACGCAGTATTTT
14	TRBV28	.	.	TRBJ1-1	CASSSLGAWGEAFF	TGTGCCAGCAGTAGCCTCGGGGCCTGGGGTGAAGCTTTCTTT
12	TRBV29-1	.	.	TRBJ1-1	CSVVVQDTEAFF	TGCAGCGTTGTGGTCCAGGACACTGAAGCTTTCTTT
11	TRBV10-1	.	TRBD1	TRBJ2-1	CASSDRDRGFF	TGCGCCAGCAGTGACCGGGACAGGGGGTTCTTC
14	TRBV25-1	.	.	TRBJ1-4	CASSGRPGVGKLFF	TGTGCCAGCAGTGGACGGCCCGGGGTTGGAAAACTGTTTTTT
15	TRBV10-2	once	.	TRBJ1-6	CASSDGPGNNSPLHF	TGCGCCAGCAGTGATGGTCCTGGGAATAATTCACCCCTCCACTTT
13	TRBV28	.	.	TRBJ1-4	CASSPGAGEKLFF	TGTGCCAGCAGCCCCGGGGCGGGTGAAAAACTGTTTTTT
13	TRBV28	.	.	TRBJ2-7	CASSLDGIYEQYF	TGTGCCAGCAGTCTGGACGGTATCTACGAGCAGTACTTC
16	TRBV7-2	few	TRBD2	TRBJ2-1	CASSPPGLAVRHEQFF	TGTGCCAGCAGCCCCCCCGGGCTAGCGGTGCGCCATGAGCAGTTCTTC
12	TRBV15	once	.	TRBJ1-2	CATSRDQSGYTF	TGTGCCACCAGCAGAGATCAGAGTGGCTACACCTTC
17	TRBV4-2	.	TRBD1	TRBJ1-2	CASSQDLSDRGGRGYTF	TGTGCCAGCAGCCAAGATTTATCCGACAGGGGGGGACGTGGCTACACCTTC
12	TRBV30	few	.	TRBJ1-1	CAWISRGGGVSF	TGTGCCTGGATATCCCGGGGAGGGGGGGTGTCCTTT
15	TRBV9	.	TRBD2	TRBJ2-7	CASSVANLAGAEQYF	TGTGCCAGCAGCGTAGCGAATCTAGCGGGAGCCGAGCAGTACTTC
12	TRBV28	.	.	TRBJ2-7	CASRWGLGEQYF	TGTGCCAGCAGATGGGGTCTCGGCGAGCAGTACTTC
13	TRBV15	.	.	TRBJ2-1	CATSGVRHNEQFF	TGTGCCACCAGCGGGGTCAGGCACAATGAGCAGTTCTTC
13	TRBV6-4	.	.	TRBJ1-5	CASSVEGNQPQHF	TGTGCCAGCAGTGTCGAGGGCAATCAGCCCCAGCATTTT
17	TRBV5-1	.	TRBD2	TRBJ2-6	CASSLGLAGVGANVLTF	TGCGCCAGCAGCTTGGGGCTAGCGGGAGTGGGGGCCAACGTCCTGACTTTC
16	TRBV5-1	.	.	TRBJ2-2	CASSGLGRADTGELFF	TGCGCCAGCAGCGGGCTGGGGCGGGCAGACACCGGGGAGCTGTTTTTT
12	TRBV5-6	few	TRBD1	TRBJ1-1	CASTTVPTGAFF	TGTGCCAGCACCACGGTCCCGACAGGGGCTTTCTTT
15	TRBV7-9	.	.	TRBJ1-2	CASSLGQPRPYGYTF	TGTGCCAGCAGCTTAGGGCAGCCAAGACCCTATGGCTACACCTTC
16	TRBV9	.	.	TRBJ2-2	CASSVGGAGNTGELFF	TGTGCCAGCAGCGTAGGAGGGGCCGGGAACACCGGGGAGCTGTTTTTT
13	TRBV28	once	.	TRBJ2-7	CASKGGSSYEQYF	TGTGCCAGCAAGGGGGGCAGCTCCTACGAGCAGTACTTC
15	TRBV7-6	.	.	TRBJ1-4	CASSLAGTEGEKLFF	TGTGCCAGCAGCTTAGCGGGGACCGAGGGGGAAAAACTGTTTTTT
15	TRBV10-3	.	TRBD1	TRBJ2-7	CAISEGDRRGYEQYF	TGTGCCATCAGTGAGGGGGACAGGCGAGGTTACGAGCAGTACTTC
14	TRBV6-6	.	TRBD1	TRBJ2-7	CASSWGTGSYEQYF	TGTGCCAGCAGTTGGGGGACAGGGTCCTACGAGCAGTACTTC
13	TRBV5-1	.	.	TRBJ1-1	CASSSRWNTEAFF	TGCGCCAGCAGCTCAAGATGGAACACTGAAGCTTTCTTT
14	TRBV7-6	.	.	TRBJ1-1	CASSEMGGVSEAFF	TGTGCCAGCAGCGAGATGGGGGGGGTCTCTGAAGCTTTCTTT
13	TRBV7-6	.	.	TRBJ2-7	CASSLAGDYEQYF	TGTGCCAGCAGCTTAGCGGGGGACTACGAGCAGTACTTC
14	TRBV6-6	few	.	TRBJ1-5	CASRTDRRDQPQHF	TGTGCCAGCAGGACAGACAGGAGAGATCAGCCCCAGCATTTT